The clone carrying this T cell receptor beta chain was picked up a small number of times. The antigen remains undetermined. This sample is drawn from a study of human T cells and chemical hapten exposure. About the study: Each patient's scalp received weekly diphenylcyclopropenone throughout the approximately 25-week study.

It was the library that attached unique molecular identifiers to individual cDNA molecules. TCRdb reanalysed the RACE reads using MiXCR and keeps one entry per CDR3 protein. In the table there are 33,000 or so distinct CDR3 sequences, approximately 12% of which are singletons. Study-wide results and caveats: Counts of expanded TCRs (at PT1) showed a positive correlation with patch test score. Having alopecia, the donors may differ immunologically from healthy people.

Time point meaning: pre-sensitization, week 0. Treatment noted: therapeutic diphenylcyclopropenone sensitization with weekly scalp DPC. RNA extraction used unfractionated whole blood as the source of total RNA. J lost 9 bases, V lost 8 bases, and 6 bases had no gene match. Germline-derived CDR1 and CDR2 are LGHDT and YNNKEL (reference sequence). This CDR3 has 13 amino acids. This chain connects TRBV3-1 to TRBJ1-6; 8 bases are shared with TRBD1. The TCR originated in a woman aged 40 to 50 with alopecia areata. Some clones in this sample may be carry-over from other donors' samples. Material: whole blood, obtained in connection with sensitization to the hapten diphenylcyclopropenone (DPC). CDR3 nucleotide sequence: TGTGCCAGCGGGGCAGGGGGCTCTTCACCCCTCCACTTT. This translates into CASGAGGSSPLHF.